Each of the 7 T cell receptor beta chains below was sequenced from the same sample in a study of blood T cell repertoires in COVID-19. Sequencing used immunoSEQ multiplex PCR; TCRdb keeps in-frame clones, though not all of them. The sample includes tens of thousands of clones, 70% to 80% of them seen just once. The specimen was peripheral blood. The receptors stem from a man in his 70s with acute or convalescent COVID-19.

The rearrangement joins TRBV6-6 to TRBJ2-1; D might be TRBD2 (6 bases). Germline V lookup: CDR1 MNHNY, CDR2 SVGAGI (reference sequence). V shed 7 bases and J shed 6 bases, with 10 bases lying between them. The length of the CDR3 is 12 residues. CDR3 region: CASNRDFNEQFF. The DNA for the CDR3 is TGTGCCAGCAATCGGGACTTCAATGAGCAGTTCTTC.

The chain combines TRBV28 with TRBJ2-1, with TRBD1 as a possible D gene (6 bases). This CDR3 spans 14 amino acids. Germline-derived CDR1 and CDR2 are MDHEN and SYDVKM. V was clipped by 4 bases and J by 2 bases, with 9 bases between them. CDR3 DNA sequence: TGTGCCAGCAGTTCTGGGGGCGCCTACAATGAGCAGTTCTTC. It translates to CASSSGGAYNEQFF.

This clone was counted a few times. The V gene is TRBV12-3 or TRBV12-4, the J gene TRBJ1-5, with a weak D call TRBD1 (6 bases). The CDR3 consists of 13 residues. V was clipped by 6 bases and J by 4 bases, with 10 bases between them. The CDR3 reads CASRITGNQPQHF. The CDR3 bases are TGTGCCAGCAGGATTACAGGGAATCAGCCCCAGCATTTT.

V and J are TRBV19 and TRBJ1-1, with D perhaps matching TRBD1 (5 bases). From germline, CDR1 is LNHDA and CDR2 SQIVND (reference sequence). V lost 4 bases and J 6 bases, leaving 15 bases between the germline ends. The CDR3 is made up of 14 amino acids. In DNA form, the CDR3 reads TGTGCCAGTAGTACTTTTGGGGGGTTGGCTGAAGCTTTCTTT. This sequence encodes CASSTFGGLAEAFF.

V gene TRBV19 combines with J gene TRBJ1-5, with D possibly being TRBD1 (5 bases). CDR1 is LNHDA, CDR2 SQIVND, per germline (reference sequence). This CDR3 has 15 amino acids. V was cut by 4 bases and J by 0 bases, with 10 bases left in between. The CDR3 protein is CASSTGLFSNQPQHF. The CDR3 nucleotides are TGTGCCAGTAGTACGGGACTTTTTAGCAATCAGCCCCAGCATTTT. Variable domain in full (rest from reference TRBV19 and TRBJ1-5): DGGITQSPKYLFRKEGQNVTLSCEQNLNHDAMYWYRQDPGQGLRLIYYSQIVNDFQKGDIAEGYSVSREKKESFPLTVTSAQKNPTAFYLCASSTGLFSNQPQHFGDGTRLSIL.

This chain uses TRBV28 with TRBJ1-2; D ambiguous. The CDR3 loop spans 14 amino acids. Germline lookup yields CDR1 MDHEN and CDR2 SYDVKM. V was pared by 7 bases and J by 6 bases, with 18 bases between. This CDR3 reads CASTLSNWYHGYTF. CDR3 nucleotides: TGTGCCAGCACCCTATCCAATTGGTATCATGGCTACACCTTC.

The chain has TRBV28 and TRBJ1-5, with D possibly TRBD1 on 6 matching bases. V shed 8 bases and J shed 7 bases, with 12 bases lying between them. CDR1 is MDHEN, CDR2 SYDVKM, per germline. The CDR3 has 12 residues. The CDR3: CASLTGQQPQHF. CDR3 DNA: TGTGCCAGCCTGACAGGTCAACAGCCCCAGCATTTT. The full variable domain, its missing parts supplied by reference TRBV28 and TRBJ1-5, is DVKVTQSSRYLVKRTGEKVFLECVQDMDHENMFWYRQDPGLGLRLIYFSYDVKMKEKGDIPEGYSVSREKKERFSLILESASTNQTSMYLCASLTGQQPQHFGDGTRLSIL.